These 2 T cell receptor beta chains were sequenced from one sample in a study of cytomegalovirus exposure and HLA in healthy donors. PCR amplification relied on 60 Vbeta primers (plus 13 Jbeta primers). The protocol was immunoSEQ multiplex PCR, while the TCRdb copy is restricted to in-frame clones and leaves out a portion. The table has around 170,000 clones, 65% to 80% seen once. The sample consisted of PBMCs. These receptors were taken from a woman between 50 and 59 years old in good health and CMV-seropositive.

With regard to this clone: A junction end diverges from the germline sequence, so it may reflect a read error. This chain uses TRBV2 with TRBJ1-2, with TRBD1 matching 8 bases. The CDR3 spans 15 residues. The germline V gene encodes CDR1 SNHLY and CDR2 FYNNEI. The CDR3 bases are TGTGCCAGCAGATCCTTGGACTCTGGGACAGGCCGCGTTATCTTC. Translation: CASRSLDSGTGRVIF.

This sequence joins TRBV19 and TRBJ2-7; maybe TRBD1 (5 bases). V shed 5 bases and J shed 5 bases, with 13 bases lying between them. There are 13 residues in the CDR3. CDR1 LNHDA and CDR2 SQIVND come from the germline V gene (reference sequence). The CDR3 DNA follows: TGTGCCAGTAGTCCAAAAGCAGGGAACGAGCAGTACTTC. The encoded protein is CASSPKAGNEQYF. Variable domain in full (rest from reference TRBV19 and TRBJ2-7): DGGITQSPKYLFRKEGQNVTLSCEQNLNHDAMYWYRQDPGQGLRLIYYSQIVNDFQKGDIAEGYSVSREKKESFPLTVTSAQKNPTAFYLCASSPKAGNEQYFGPGTRLTVT.